This T cell receptor (beta chain) was documented in a study of radiotherapy plus CTLA-4 blockade in lung cancer. Findings and caveats of the study: The study found tumor-derived TCR clones expanded in blood after radiotherapy plus ipilimumab.

Produced via immunoSEQ multiplex PCR; TCRdb's table is partial and in-frame only. The sample lists 90,000 or so clones; roughly 86% were seen once. Patients with chemo-refractory metastatic non-small-cell lung cancer received focal radiation plus CTLA-4 blockade with ipilimumab. As concerns this clone: Its antigen is unknown.

V lost 7 bases and J 15 bases, leaving 25 bases between the germline ends. The CDR3 is 14 residues long. The germline V gene has CDR1 MDHEN and CDR2 SYDVKM. Sequenced material: peripheral blood, taken from a patient treated with radiotherapy plus ipilimumab. The V and J genes are TRBV28 and TRBJ1-5, with D unresolved. The TCR comes from a human donor with non-small cell lung cancer who had a partial response to radiotherapy plus ipilimumab. The DNA of the CDR3 is TGTGCCAGCACCCCTTCCATGCTCACGGAGGCGCCGCATTTT. Translation gives CASTPSMLTEAPHF.